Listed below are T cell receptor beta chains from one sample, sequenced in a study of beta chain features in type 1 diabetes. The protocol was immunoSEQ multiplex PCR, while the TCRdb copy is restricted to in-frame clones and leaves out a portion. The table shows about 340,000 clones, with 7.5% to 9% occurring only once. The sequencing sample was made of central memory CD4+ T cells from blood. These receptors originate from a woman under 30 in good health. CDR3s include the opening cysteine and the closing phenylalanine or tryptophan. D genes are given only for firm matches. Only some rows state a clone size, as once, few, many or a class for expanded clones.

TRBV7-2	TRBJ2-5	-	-	CASSRTSGETQYF	TGTGCCAGCAGCCGGACCTCGGGAGAGACCCAGTACTTC
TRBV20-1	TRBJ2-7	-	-	CSARAGYEQYF	TGCAGTGCTAGAGCGGGCTACGAGCAGTACTTC
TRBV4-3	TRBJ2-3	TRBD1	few	CASSQSGTGVGDTQYF	TGCGCCAGCAGCCAATCCGGGACAGGGGTAGGGGATACGCAGTATTTT
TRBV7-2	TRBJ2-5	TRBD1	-	CASSWDSQETQYF	TGTGCCAGCAGCTGGGACAGCCAAGAGACCCAGTACTTC
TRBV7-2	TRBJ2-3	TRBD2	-	CASSLDGRGDTQYF	TGTGCCAGCAGCTTAGACGGGAGGGGAGATACGCAGTATTTT
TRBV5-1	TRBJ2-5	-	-	CASSLEGGGETQYF	TGCGCCAGCAGCTTGGAAGGTGGAGGAGAGACCCAGTACTTC
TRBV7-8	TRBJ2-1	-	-	CASSPFLAGDSNEQFF	TGTGCCAGCAGCCCCTTTTTGGCAGGGGATTCCAATGAGCAGTTCTTC
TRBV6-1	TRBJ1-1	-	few	CASRNRLTEAFF	TGTGCCAGCAGAAATAGGCTCACTGAAGCTTTCTTT
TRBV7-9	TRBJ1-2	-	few	CASSLAAEYGYTF	TGTGCCAGCAGCTTAGCGGCCGAATATGGCTACACCTTC
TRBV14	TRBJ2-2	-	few	CASSQEELPSNTGELFF	TGTGCCAGCAGCCAAGAGGAGTTGCCCTCTAACACCGGGGAGCTGTTTTTT
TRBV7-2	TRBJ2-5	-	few	CASSLAVGFQETQYF	TGTGCCAGCAGCTTAGCGGTAGGCTTCCAAGAGACCCAGTACTTC
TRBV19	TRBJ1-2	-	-	CASSGWPKDAQGSYGYTF	TGTGCCAGTAGTGGGTGGCCCAAGGACGCCCAAGGAAGCTATGGCTACACCTTC
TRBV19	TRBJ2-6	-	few	CASSVFSSGANVLTF	TGTGCCAGTAGTGTTTTTAGCTCTGGGGCCAACGTCCTGACTTTC
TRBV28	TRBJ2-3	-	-	CASSLNGGTDTQYF	TGTGCCAGCAGTCTGAACGGAGGCACAGATACGCAGTATTTT
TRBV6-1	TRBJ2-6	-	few	CASSDFSSRSSGANVLTF	TGTGCCAGCAGTGATTTTAGTAGCAGGTCCTCTGGGGCCAACGTCCTGACTTTC
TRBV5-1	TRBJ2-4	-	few	CASSLWGTADIQYF	TGCGCCAGCAGCTTGTGGGGGACGGCCGACATTCAGTACTTC
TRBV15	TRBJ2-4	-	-	CATSLQGIKNIQYF	TGTGCCACCAGCCTCCAGGGTATCAAAAACATTCAGTACTTC
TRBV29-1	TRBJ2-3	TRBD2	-	CSVSTSGSRNTQYF	TGCAGCGTATCGACTAGCGGGAGTAGGAATACGCAGTATTTT
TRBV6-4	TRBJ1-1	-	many	CASSVPQGKSTEAFF	TGTGCCAGCAGTGTGCCACAGGGAAAGAGCACTGAAGCTTTCTTT
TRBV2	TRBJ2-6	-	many	CASRANRAGANVLTF	TGTGCCAGCAGAGCAAACAGGGCTGGGGCCAACGTCCTGACTTTC
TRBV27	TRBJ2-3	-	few	CASSLGPGETQYF	TGTGCCAGCAGTTTGGGGCCGGGGGAGACGCAGTATTTT
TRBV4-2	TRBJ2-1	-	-	CASSRTLYNEQFF	TGTGCCAGCAGCCGGACACTCTACAATGAGCAGTTCTTC
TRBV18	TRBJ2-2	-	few	CASSSNQGFTGELFF	TGTGCCAGCTCTTCGAACCAGGGTTTCACCGGGGAGCTGTTTTTT
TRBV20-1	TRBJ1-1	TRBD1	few	CSARGTDKSFF	TGCAGTGCTAGGGGGACAGATAAATCTTTCTTT
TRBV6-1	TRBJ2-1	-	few	CASSEGSVGFPTYNEQFF	TGTGCCAGCAGTGAAGGGAGTGTGGGGTTTCCGACCTACAATGAGCAGTTCTTC
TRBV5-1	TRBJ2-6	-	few	CASSLLPVGSGANVLTF	TGCGCCAGCAGCTTGTTGCCCGTAGGCTCTGGGGCCAACGTCCTGACTTTC
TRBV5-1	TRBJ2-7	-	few	CASSLGYRVSYEQYF	TGCGCCAGCAGCTTGGGGTACAGGGTTTCCTACGAGCAGTACTTC
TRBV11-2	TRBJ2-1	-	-	CASSPNRGRINEQFF	TGTGCCAGCAGCCCCAATCGCGGGCGGATTAATGAGCAGTTCTTC
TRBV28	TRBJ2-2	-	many	CASSFVHSTGELFF	TGTGCCAGCAGTTTCGTCCATAGTACCGGGGAGCTGTTTTTT
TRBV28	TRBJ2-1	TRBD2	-	CASRISPGTSGGYNEQFF	TGTGCCAGCAGGATATCCCCGGGGACTAGCGGGGGATACAATGAGCAGTTCTTC
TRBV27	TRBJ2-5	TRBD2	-	CASSLRPIRREGNQETQYF	TGTGCCAGCAGTTTACGTCCCATTCGGCGGGAGGGAAACCAAGAGACCCAGTACTTC
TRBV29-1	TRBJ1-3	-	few	CSVEERGVGNTIYF	TGCAGCGTTGAAGAACGAGGGGTCGGAAACACCATATATTTT
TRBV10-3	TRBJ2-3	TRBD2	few	CAIGAGPRTDTQYF	TGTGCCATCGGAGCGGGACCACGCACAGATACGCAGTATTTT
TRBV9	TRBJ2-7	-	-	CASSVALTGTGDDEQYF	TGTGCCAGCAGCGTAGCCCTGACAGGGACGGGAGATGACGAGCAGTACTTC
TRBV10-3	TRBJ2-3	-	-	CATKPPADTQYF	TGTGCCACTAAACCCCCGGCAGATACGCAGTATTTT
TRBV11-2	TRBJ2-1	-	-	CASSPRQVYNEQFF	TGTGCCAGCAGCCCGAGACAGGTTTACAATGAGCAGTTCTTC
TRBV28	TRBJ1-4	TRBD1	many	CASSLGQGFNEKLFF	TGTGCCAGCAGTTTGGGACAGGGTTTCAACGAAAAACTGTTTTTT
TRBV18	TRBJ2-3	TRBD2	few	CASSLTGLRPGDTQYF	TGTGCCAGCTCTCTAACGGGACTAAGGCCCGGGGATACGCAGTATTTT
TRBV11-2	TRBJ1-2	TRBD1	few	CASRGQQNYGYTF	TGTGCCAGCAGGGGACAGCAGAACTATGGCTACACCTTC
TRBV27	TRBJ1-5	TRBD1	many	CAAGGVRGNQPQHF	TGTGCCGCAGGGGGGGTAAGAGGAAATCAGCCCCAGCATTTT
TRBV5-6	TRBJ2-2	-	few	CASSRAAGAGELFF	TGTGCCAGCAGCCGGGCCGCAGGGGCCGGGGAGCTGTTTTTT